This T cell receptor beta chain stems from a study of CD8 T cells in Susac syndrome. The authors reverse transcribed roughly 0.5 to 1 ug RNA with random hexamers. By means of immunoSEQ multiplex PCR, TCR beta CDR3 spanning 54 Vbeta and 13 Jbeta underwent amplification. One entry per CDR3 protein, called by TCRdb with MiXCR from the immunoSEQ multiplex PCR reads. The sample has 100,000 to 150,000 distinct CDR3 sequences; around 96% are singletons. Germline loops: CDR1 MNHEY, CDR2 SVGEGT. The CDR3 runs to 13 residues. The V end lost 4 bases, the J end lost 4 bases, and 11 bases lay between the germline ends. Sequencing of TCR beta was performed on blood CD8+ T cells and on blood CD4+ T cells. Healthy donors constituted the control group, matched for age and sex. TEMRA cells were FACS-enriched and CD8+ and CD4+ T cells negatively isolated.

The V gene is TRBV6-2 or TRBV6-3, the J gene TRBJ2-7; D gene uncertain. Sequencing was performed on CD4+ T cells from PBMCs. This TCR came from a human donor in good health. The CDR3 bases are TGTGCCAGCAGTTCCCCCGGTCGATACGAGCAGTACTTC. Translation gives CASSSPGRYEQYF.